This T cell receptor beta chain was obtained from a study of beta chain features in type 1 diabetes. The study's findings and limits: For Type 1 diabetes patients, all four CD4+ subsets carried TCRB CDR3s that were moderately but significantly shorter.

The study reverse transcribed the entire isolated RNA, so it sequenced expressed TCRB transcripts. This table comes from immunoSEQ multiplex PCR, and its TCRdb copy is limited to in-frame clones, with some not included. The sample has approximately 730,000 clones; roughly 13% are singletons. The V gene lost 4 bases and the J gene lost 0 bases, with 4 bases spanning the gap. CDR1 is LNHDA and CDR2 is SQIVND in the germline V gene (reference sequence). The CDR3 length is 13 residues. A sort by CD45RO/CCR7/CD25/CD127/CD95/CD27 yielded CD4+ naive, central memory, regulatory and stem cell-like memory cells. In the case of this clone: The target antigen is unknown.

The source of this sequence is a man younger than 30 with type 1 diabetes. Specimen: naive CD4+ T cells from blood. The gene calls are TRBV19 and TRBJ1-5; no clear D gene. CDR3 bases: TGTGCCAGTAGTAGAGGTAGCAATCAGCCCCAGCATTTT. Its protein is CASSRGSNQPQHF.